A single sample is the source of the 4 T cell receptor beta chains below, sequenced in a study of blood T cell repertoires in COVID-19. Here immunoSEQ multiplex PCR was the method, and the copy in TCRdb shows in-frame clones only, minus some. The sample includes about 8,300 clones, 75% to 90% of them seen just once. The material sequenced was peripheral blood. The receptor source for this set is a human donor in a cohort sampled during active COVID-19.

The chain uses TRBV19 and TRBJ1-5; 8 positions agree with TRBD1. From germline, CDR1 is LNHDA and CDR2 SQIVND (reference sequence). The CDR3 loop spans 15 amino acids. After removal of 6 bases from V and 5 bases from J, the junction contained 9 bases not matched to a gene. Here the CDR3 DNA reads TGTGCCAGTAGATTCCTCGGACAGGGCGATCAGCCCCAGCATTTT. Amino acid sequence: CASRFLGQGDQPQHF.

The chain carries TRBV20-1 and TRBJ1-1; 7 positions match TRBD1. The V and J ends lost 2 bases and 9 bases, in that order; junction bases with no gene match: 3. The germline V gene encodes CDR1 DFQATT and CDR2 SNEGSKA (reference sequence). The CDR3 extends over 11 amino acids. The CDR3 DNA reads as TGCAGTGCTAGACAACAGGGGCAAGCTTTCTTT. Translated: CSARQQGQAFF.

The chain combines TRBV10-3 with TRBJ2-7, with 7 bases aligning to TRBD1. Germline CDR1 is ENHRY and CDR2 is SYGVKD. The CDR3 has 13 residues. After removal of 4 bases from V and 7 bases from J, the junction contained 7 bases not matched to a gene. CDR3 sequence reads: CAISGNRGREQYF. The CDR3 nucleotides read TGTGCCATCAGTGGAAACAGGGGACGGGAGCAGTACTTC.

This clone was observed once. The gene calls are TRBV10-1 and TRBJ2-2; D not certain. The V end was cut by 6 bases, the J end by 5 bases, with 7 bases between. The CDR3 has 12 amino acids. Germline assignment: CDR1 WNHNN and CDR2 SYGVQD (reference sequence). CDR3 protein: CASSRETGELFF. Written as DNA, the CDR3 is TGCGCCAGCAGCCGCGAAACCGGGGAGCTGTTTTTT.